The 31 T cell receptor beta chains given below trace back to one sample, sequenced in a study of CD8+ T cells in alopecia areata (dated by TCRdb to between 2018 and 2020). Library preparation used the immunoSEQ multiplex PCR assay. To provide template for TCR sequencing, every sample had RNA extracted and reverse transcribed into cDNA. The table comes from immuneACCESS by way of TCRdb, which keeps in-frame sequences with V and J called. Part of the clones is missing from these tables; in studies checked, under half for an unresolved V gene and the rest for unknown reasons. The sample table lists about 140,000 clones, approximately 90% of them with a count of one. The top ten hold about 13% of the sample. In the paper's terms, the time point label means: about 4 weeks on oral tofacitinib. The treatment or condition label on this specimen signifies: oral pan-JAK inhibitor, 5-10 mg twice daily. This specimen consisted of CD8+ T cells sorted from blood, obtained at week 4, from a patient treated with tofacitinib. The receptor source for this set is a human donor with alopecia areata.

The genes are TRBV27 and TRBJ2-2; 7 bases are a match to TRBD1. Germline V lookup: CDR1 MNHEY, CDR2 SMNVEV (reference sequence). This CDR3 has 16 residues. V shed 4 bases and J 4 bases; nucleotides not matched to a gene: 9. CDR3 loop: CASSSRGQSGTGELFF. The CDR3 DNA follows: TGTGCCAGCAGTTCGAGGGGACAGTCGGGCACCGGGGAGCTGTTTTTT.

The chain has TRBV7-9 and TRBJ1-1, with D unresolved. The germline CDR1 and CDR2 sequences are SEHNR and FQNEAQ (reference sequence). V was pared by 5 bases and J by 3 bases, with 4 bases between. This CDR3 has 11 amino acids. The CDR3 DNA is TGTGCCAGCAGCCCGGACACTGAAGCTTTCTTT. Translated, it gives CASSPDTEAFF.

The chain carries TRBV4-1 and TRBJ2-1; D is unresolved. The V gene's germline CDR1 is MGHRA and CDR2 YSYEKL. Trimming stripped 0 bases from V and 1 base from J, with 10 bases between. The CDR3 totals 16 residues. This CDR3 is CASSQDSTLSYNEQFF. CDR3 nucleotide sequence: TGCGCCAGCAGCCAAGATTCCACCTTGTCCTACAATGAGCAGTTCTTC.

The chain is built from TRBV21-1 and TRBJ2-1; the table's D call, TRBD2, has no DNA check behind it. TRBV21-1 is assigned pseudogene status. The CDR3 has 18 residues. The CDR3 DNA is TGTGCCAGCAGCAAAGTTCAGTCTGGGTGGAGCTCCTACAATGAGCAGTTCTTC. As protein: CASSKVQSGWSSYNEQFF.

This chain links TRBV2 with TRBJ2-7; unclear D gene. Germline V gene lookup returns CDR1 SNHLY and CDR2 FYNNEI. V lost 7 bases and J lost 3, with 13 bases in between. The CDR3 sequence is 13 residues long. CDR3 bases: TGTGCCAGCATCGGTTATTCAAACTACGAGCAGTACTTC. It codes for CASIGYSNYEQYF.

The chain recombines TRBV7-2 with TRBJ2-3; TRBD1 agrees at 9 bases. The CDR3 has 17 amino acids. Losses at the gene ends were 3 bases for V and 0 bases for J; bases not matched to a gene: 7. Germline values: CDR1 SGHTA, CDR2 FQGNSA. In nucleotides, the CDR3 is TGTGCCAGCAGCTTCCCCCGACAGGGGGGGAGCACAGATACGCAGTATTTT. Translation: CASSFPRQGGSTDTQYF.

The gene calls are TRBV29-1 and TRBJ2-1; 12 bases align to TRBD2. Germline CDR1 reads SQVTM; CDR2 reads ANQGSEA. CDR3 length: 18 residues. Trimming cost V 1 base and J 1 base; bases outside gene matches: 8. CDR3 loop: CSVEGLTSGSYSYNEQFF. CDR3 DNA: TGCAGCGTTGAAGGTTTGACTAGCGGGAGTTATTCCTACAATGAGCAGTTCTTC.

The chain carries TRBV2 and TRBJ1-2; tentative D call: TRBD1 (5 bases). Trimming left V 6 bases short and J 0 bases short, with 11 bases between. Germline V gives CDR1 SNHLY, CDR2 FYNNEI. The CDR3 is made up of 14 amino acids. Written as DNA, the CDR3 is TGTGCCAGCAGGTGGGACGGACCTAACTATGGCTACACCTTC. This translates into CASRWDGPNYGYTF.

The V call is TRBV9, the J call TRBJ1-2; unclear D gene. The CDR3 contains 12 residues. The germline V gene encodes CDR1 SGDLS and CDR2 YYNGEE. V shed 3 bases and J shed 7 bases, with 10 bases lying between them. CDR3 nucleotide sequence: TGTGCCAGCAGCGGCGGAGAGGCTGGCTACACCTTC. Translated, it gives CASSGGEAGYTF.

The V gene is TRBV27, the J gene TRBJ2-5, with TRBD2 identical over 7 bases. This CDR3 region has 15 residues. The ends lost 3 bases at V and 1 base at J; junction bases unmatched: 5. Germline-derived CDR1 and CDR2 are MNHEY and SMNVEV (reference sequence). The CDR3 bases are TGTGCCAGCAGTTTCATCGGGGGGTTCCAAGAGACCCAGTACTTC. Translated: CASSFIGGFQETQYF.

The CDR3 coding sequence is TGTGCCAGCAGTGCGGCCGGGACCAACTGGTATACGCAGTATTTT. This gives the protein CASSAAGTNWYTQYF. The chain carries TRBV6-5 and TRBJ2-3; tentatively, D is TRBD1 or TRBD2 (5 bases each). Germline-derived CDR1 and CDR2 are MNHEY and SVGAGI. CDR3 length: 15 amino acids. Between the trimmed V and J ends, which lost 5 bases and 7 bases, there was a span of 19 bases.

The chain couples TRBV5-4 to TRBJ1-2; the D is unclear. V lost 2 bases and J lost 1, with 12 bases in between. Germline-derived CDR1 and CDR2 are SGHNT and YYREEE (reference sequence). The CDR3 has 15 amino acids. The CDR3 bases are TGTGCCAGCAGCTTTGGTGGGGAGATTAACTATGGCTACACCTTC. This encodes CASSFGGEINYGYTF.

The chain combines TRBV7-2 with TRBJ2-2; D call uncertain. The V gene's germline CDR1 is SGHTA and CDR2 FQGNSA. V was trimmed by 5 bases and J by 6 bases, leaving 13 bases between them. CDR3 length equals 14 residues. CDR3 in amino acids: CASSPALSAGELFF. The CDR3 region has the DNA TGTGCCAGCAGCCCGGCGCTAAGTGCCGGGGAGCTGTTTTTT.

V is TRBV4-1 and J is TRBJ2-1; 10 nucleotides agree with TRBD2. The V gene end was trimmed by 0 bases and the J gene end by 0 bases; junction bases not matched to a gene: 2. The CDR3 totals 17 residues. CDR1 and CDR2 from the germline V gene are MGHRA and YSYEKL. The CDR3 DNA is TGCGCCAGCAGCCAAGAACCTAGCGGGAGCTCCTACAATGAGCAGTTCTTC. Protein: CASSQEPSGSSYNEQFF.

The J gene is TRBJ2-7, the V gene TRBV5-1, with D tentatively TRBD1 or TRBD2 (6 bases each). CDR3 length: 14 residues. The germline gives CDR1 SGHRS, CDR2 YFSETQ. V lost 4 bases, J lost 2 bases, and 13 bases lay in between. The CDR3 is CASSPRGETYEQYF. The CDR3 DNA follows: TGCGCCAGCAGCCCGAGGGGGGAGACCTACGAGCAGTACTTC.

This chain uses TRBV4-1 with TRBJ2-5, with 10 bases lining up with TRBD1. Germline lookup yields CDR1 MGHRA and CDR2 YSYEKL. The CDR3 runs 15 residues. With V trimmed by 4 bases and J by 2 bases, 4 bases remained unmatched. CDR3 in DNA: TGCGCCAGCAGCCGTGGGACAGGGGATCAAGAGACCCAGTACTTC. This gives the protein CASSRGTGDQETQYF.

This clone showed up just a few times. The chain recombines TRBV27 with TRBJ1-6; tentative D call: TRBD1 (6 bases). In germline, CDR1 is MNHEY, CDR2 SMNVEV (reference sequence). The CDR3 spans 15 residues. With 6 bases removed from V and 6 bases from J, the gap between germline ends came to 15 bases. The CDR3 reads CASRAGGGVNSPLHF. CDR3 sequence (DNA): TGTGCCAGCAGAGCGGGTGGGGGCGTTAATTCACCCCTCCACTTT.

A remark on this clone: An end of the junction differs from the germline gene, which may be a read error. DNA of the CDR3: TGTGCCTGGAGTGTAATTAGCGTACCACAAGAGGCCCAGTACTTC. As protein: CAWSVISVPQEAQYF. The chain couples TRBV30 to TRBJ2-5; possibly TRBD2 for D (5 bases). The germline CDR1 and CDR2 sequences are GTSNPN and SVGIG (reference sequence). The length of the CDR3 is 15 residues.

V usage is TRBV7-8 and J usage is TRBJ2-7, with D perhaps TRBD2 (6 bases). The CDR3 runs 17 residues. V shed 1 base and J shed 0 bases, with 16 bases lying between them. CDR1 is SGHVS, CDR2 FQNEAQ, per germline. DNA of the CDR3: TGTGCCAGCAGCTTAGATCTCCGCGGGAAAACCTCCTACGAGCAGTACTTC. It codes for CASSLDLRGKTSYEQYF.

This clone was detected only a few times. The genes are TRBV29-1 and TRBJ2-1; 7 bases are a match to TRBD1. Trimming at V came to 0 bases and at J to 2 bases, leaving 7 bases not matched to a gene. This CDR3 has 16 amino acids. Germline V gene data show CDR1 as SQVTM and CDR2 as ANQGSEA. The CDR3, as DNA: TGCAGCGTTGAAGATCCGGACAGGAATACCTACAATGAGCAGTTCTTC. Translating gives CSVEDPDRNTYNEQFF.

This clone was detected once. The chain is built from TRBV13 and TRBJ2-2; D is uncertain. Germline-derived CDR1 and CDR2 are PRHDT and FYEKMQ (reference sequence). The germline V and J ends were trimmed by 2 bases and 7 bases, with 11 bases remaining between them. This CDR3 spans 14 amino acids. DNA of the CDR3: TGTGCCAGCAGCTTACCAAGTTATGACGGGGAGCTGTTTTTT. Translation: CASSLPSYDGELFF.

The gene calls are TRBV27 and TRBJ2-6; D is unclear. V was clipped by 2 bases and J by 4 bases, with 6 bases between them. The CDR3 is made up of 14 amino acids. The germline V gene encodes CDR1 MNHEY and CDR2 SMNVEV (reference sequence). The CDR3: CASSLMAGANVLTF. CDR3 DNA: TGTGCCAGCAGTTTAATGGCGGGGGCCAACGTCCTGACTTTC.

The chain links TRBV19 to TRBJ2-2; D is undetermined. The V gene's germline CDR1 is LNHDA and CDR2 SQIVND (reference sequence). The CDR3 totals 13 residues. V lost 3 bases, J lost 6 bases, and 8 bases lay in between. In DNA, the CDR3 is TGTGCCAGTAGTATTAGTCTCGCCGGGGAGCTGTTTTTT. This codes for CASSISLAGELFF. The full variable domain, rest sourced from reference TRBV19 and TRBJ2-2, is DGGITQSPKYLFRKEGQNVTLSCEQNLNHDAMYWYRQDPGQGLRLIYYSQIVNDFQKGDIAEGYSVSREKKESFPLTVTSAQKNPTAFYLCASSISLAGELFFGEGSRLTVL.

This sequence joins TRBV4-1 and TRBJ2-7; the match to TRBD2 covers 8 bases. CDR1 is MGHRA and CDR2 is YSYEKL in the germline V gene. The CDR3 runs 14 residues. V gave up 1 base and J gave up 3 bases; unmatched junction bases: 2. CDR3 nucleotide sequence: TGCGCCAGCAGCCAAGGGGCGGGAGGCTACGAGCAGTACTTC. Translation gives CASSQGAGGYEQYF.

V usage is TRBV4-2 and J usage is TRBJ2-3; 8 nucleotides match TRBD2. Per germline, CDR1 LGHNA and CDR2 YNFKEQ. This CDR3 is 19 amino acids long. J gave up 0 bases and V 0 bases, and 11 bases lay outside the gene matches. The CDR3 DNA sequence: TGTGCCAGCAGCCAAGATTTGGCAACTAGCGGTACTAGCACAGATACGCAGTATTTT. Translation gives CASSQDLATSGTSTDTQYF.

This chain uses TRBV5-1 with TRBJ2-3; D not certain. From germline, CDR1 is SGHRS and CDR2 YFSETQ. V lost 0 bases and J lost 4, with 18 bases in between. This CDR3 contains 17 residues. CDR3 sequence (DNA): TGCGCCAGCAGCTTGGAAGGCTCCTACATGGGTGCAGATACGCAGTATTTT. It translates to CASSLEGSYMGADTQYF.

This clone was observed a single time. The chain carries TRBV27 and TRBJ2-1; the match to TRBD2 covers 12 bases. The V gene's germline CDR1 is MNHEY and CDR2 SMNVEV (reference sequence). Trimming took 3 bases from V and 8 from J; bases not matched to a gene: 2. The CDR3 sequence is 14 residues long. The CDR3 sequence: CASSFSSGRDEQFF. In DNA, the CDR3 is TGTGCCAGCAGTTTCTCTAGCGGGAGGGATGAGCAGTTCTTC.

The V gene is TRBV7-8, the J gene TRBJ2-1; no clear D. V shed 5 bases and J shed 7 bases, with 9 bases lying between them. The CDR3 sequence is 12 residues long. Germline CDR1 and CDR2: SGHVS and FQNEAQ. The CDR3 DNA follows: TGTGCCAGCAGCCCCTCGGGTAATGAGCAGTTCTTC. Protein sequence: CASSPSGNEQFF.

This chain links TRBV29-1 with TRBJ1-2; possible D gene TRBD1, 5 bases. Per germline, CDR1 SQVTM and CDR2 ANQGSEA. V gave up 0 bases and J gave up 0 bases, with 8 bases separating them. The CDR3 consists of 14 residues. DNA of the CDR3: TGCAGCGTTGAAGAGGGGGGAACTAACTATGGCTACACCTTC. It specifies CSVEEGGTNYGYTF.

This chain connects TRBV4-2 to TRBJ2-1; D is uncertain. Germline CDR1 and CDR2: LGHNA and YNFKEQ. Trimming cost V 5 bases and J 8 bases, with 16 bases left between them. There are 14 residues in the CDR3. CDR3: CASSAEVLSHEQFF. CDR3 in DNA: TGTGCCAGCAGCGCCGAAGTGCTAAGCCATGAGCAGTTCTTC.

This chain links TRBV27 with TRBJ2-7; 10 bases fit TRBD1. Germline CDR1 and CDR2: MNHEY and SMNVEV (reference sequence). This CDR3 is built from 14 residues. The junction had 8 bases not matched to a gene; V was cut back by 6 bases and J by 6 bases. The CDR3, as DNA: TGTGCCAGCAGCACCGGGACAGGGGTCCCCGAGCAGTACTTC. Protein sequence: CASSTGTGVPEQYF.